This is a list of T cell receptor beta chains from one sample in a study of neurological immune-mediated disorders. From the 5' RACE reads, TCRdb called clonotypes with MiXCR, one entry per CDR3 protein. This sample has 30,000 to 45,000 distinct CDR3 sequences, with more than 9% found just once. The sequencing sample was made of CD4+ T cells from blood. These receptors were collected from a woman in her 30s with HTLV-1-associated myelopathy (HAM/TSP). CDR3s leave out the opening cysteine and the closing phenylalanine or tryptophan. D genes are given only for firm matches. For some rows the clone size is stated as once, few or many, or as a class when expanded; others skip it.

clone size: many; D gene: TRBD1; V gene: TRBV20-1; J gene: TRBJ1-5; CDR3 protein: SARDRQGLQPQH
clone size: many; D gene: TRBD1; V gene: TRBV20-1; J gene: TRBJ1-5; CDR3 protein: SARARGPNQPQH
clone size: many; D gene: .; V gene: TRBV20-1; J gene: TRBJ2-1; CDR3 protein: SARQYRSYNEQF
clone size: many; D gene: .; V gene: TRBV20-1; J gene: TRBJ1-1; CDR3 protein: SARDSVGNTEAF
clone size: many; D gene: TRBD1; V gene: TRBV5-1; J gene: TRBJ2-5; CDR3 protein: ASSSGGNMGETQY
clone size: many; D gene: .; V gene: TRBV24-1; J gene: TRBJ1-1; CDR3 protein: ATSDSRVGVTEAF
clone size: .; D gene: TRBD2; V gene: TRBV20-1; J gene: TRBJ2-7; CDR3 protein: SAGPPGGGDEQY
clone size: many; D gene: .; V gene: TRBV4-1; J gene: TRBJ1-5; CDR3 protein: ASSQDGGAGYQPQH
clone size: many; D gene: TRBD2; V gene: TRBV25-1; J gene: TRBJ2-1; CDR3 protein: ASSGVAGYNEQF
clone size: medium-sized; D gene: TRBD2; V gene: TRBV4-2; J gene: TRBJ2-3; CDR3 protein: ASSLTSGGATDTQY
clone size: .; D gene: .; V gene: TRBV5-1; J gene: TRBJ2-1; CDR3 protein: ASSSEPGNEKF
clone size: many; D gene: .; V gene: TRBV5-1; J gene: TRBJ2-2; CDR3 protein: ASSPPEIGELF
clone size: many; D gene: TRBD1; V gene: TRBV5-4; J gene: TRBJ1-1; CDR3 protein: ASSPGQKNTEAF
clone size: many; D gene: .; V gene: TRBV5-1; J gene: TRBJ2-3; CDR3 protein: ASSYMTVGDTQY
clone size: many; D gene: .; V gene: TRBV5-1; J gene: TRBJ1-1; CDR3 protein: ASSRLMSGKQTEAF
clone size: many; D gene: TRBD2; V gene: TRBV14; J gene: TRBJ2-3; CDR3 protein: ASSPLLRTSGGTSTDTQY
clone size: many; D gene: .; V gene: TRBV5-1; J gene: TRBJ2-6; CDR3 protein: ASTPISSGANVLT
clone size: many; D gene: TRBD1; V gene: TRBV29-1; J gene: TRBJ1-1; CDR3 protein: SVARGIEAF
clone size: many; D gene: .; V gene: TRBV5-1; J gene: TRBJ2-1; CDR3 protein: ASSSGATLDNEQF
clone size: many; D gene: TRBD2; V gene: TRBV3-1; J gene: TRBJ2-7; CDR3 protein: ASSQGAGGTYEQY
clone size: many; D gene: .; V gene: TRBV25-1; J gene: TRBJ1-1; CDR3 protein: ASSETGLLGTEAF
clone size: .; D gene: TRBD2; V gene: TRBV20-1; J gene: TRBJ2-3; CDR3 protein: SASSPLLAGGADTQY
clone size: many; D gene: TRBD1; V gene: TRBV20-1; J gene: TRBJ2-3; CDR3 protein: SASFGRGITDTQY
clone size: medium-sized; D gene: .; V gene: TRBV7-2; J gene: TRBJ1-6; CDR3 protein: ASSLSVREHSPLH
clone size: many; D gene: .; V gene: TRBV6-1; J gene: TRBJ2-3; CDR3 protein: ASSGRWGNTDTQY
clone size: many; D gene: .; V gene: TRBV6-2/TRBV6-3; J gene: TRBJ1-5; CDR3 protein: ASSSTGTKRGQPQH
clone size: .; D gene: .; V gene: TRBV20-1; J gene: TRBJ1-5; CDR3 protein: SASLGPGDQPQH
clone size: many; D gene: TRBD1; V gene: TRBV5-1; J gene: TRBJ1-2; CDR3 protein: ASRVTTGTGGYT
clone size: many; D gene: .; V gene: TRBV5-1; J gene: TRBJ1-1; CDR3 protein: ASSNGANAFITEAF
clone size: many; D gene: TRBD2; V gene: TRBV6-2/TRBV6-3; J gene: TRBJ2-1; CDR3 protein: ASSDGTSGNNEQF
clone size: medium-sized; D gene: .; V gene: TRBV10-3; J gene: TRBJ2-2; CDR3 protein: AIKLHPNTGELF
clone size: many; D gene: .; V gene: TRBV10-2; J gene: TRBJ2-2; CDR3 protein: ASRSGGDTGELF
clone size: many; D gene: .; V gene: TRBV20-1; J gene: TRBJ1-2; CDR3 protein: SGERYGLSYGYT
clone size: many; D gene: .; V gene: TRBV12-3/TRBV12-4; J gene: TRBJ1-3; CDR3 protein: ASSLTARSGNTIY
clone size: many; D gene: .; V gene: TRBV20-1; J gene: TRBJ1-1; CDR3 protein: SARDPGSGSEAF
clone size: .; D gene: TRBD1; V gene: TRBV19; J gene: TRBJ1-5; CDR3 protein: ASSQDRDRGWQPQH
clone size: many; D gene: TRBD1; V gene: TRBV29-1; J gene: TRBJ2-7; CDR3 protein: SVGDRPYEQY
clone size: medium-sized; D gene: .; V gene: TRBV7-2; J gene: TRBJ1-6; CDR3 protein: ASSLASAIRSPLH
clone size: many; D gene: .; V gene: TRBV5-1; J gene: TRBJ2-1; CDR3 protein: ASSLEPGSSYNEQF
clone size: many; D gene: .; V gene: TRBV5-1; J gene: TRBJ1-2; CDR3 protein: ASSLHRQGPLYGYT
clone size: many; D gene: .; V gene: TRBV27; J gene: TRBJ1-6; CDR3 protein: ASSLGGQNNSPLH
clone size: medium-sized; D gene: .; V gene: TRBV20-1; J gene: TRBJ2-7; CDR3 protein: SASLSYEQY
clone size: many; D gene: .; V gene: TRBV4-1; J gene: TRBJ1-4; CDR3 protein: ASSQGKDEKLF
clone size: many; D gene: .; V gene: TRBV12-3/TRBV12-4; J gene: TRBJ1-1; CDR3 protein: ASSLAFRMNTEAF